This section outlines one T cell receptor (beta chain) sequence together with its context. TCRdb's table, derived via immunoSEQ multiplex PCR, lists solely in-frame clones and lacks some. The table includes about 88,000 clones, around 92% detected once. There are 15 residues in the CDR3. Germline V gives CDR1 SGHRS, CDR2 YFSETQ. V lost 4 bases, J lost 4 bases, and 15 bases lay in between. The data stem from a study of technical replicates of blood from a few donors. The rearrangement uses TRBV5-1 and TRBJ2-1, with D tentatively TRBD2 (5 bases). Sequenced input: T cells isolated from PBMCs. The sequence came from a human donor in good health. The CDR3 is CASSGEGPNYNEQFF. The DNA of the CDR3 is TGCGCCAGCAGCGGAGAGGGTCCCAATTACAATGAGCAGTTCTTC.